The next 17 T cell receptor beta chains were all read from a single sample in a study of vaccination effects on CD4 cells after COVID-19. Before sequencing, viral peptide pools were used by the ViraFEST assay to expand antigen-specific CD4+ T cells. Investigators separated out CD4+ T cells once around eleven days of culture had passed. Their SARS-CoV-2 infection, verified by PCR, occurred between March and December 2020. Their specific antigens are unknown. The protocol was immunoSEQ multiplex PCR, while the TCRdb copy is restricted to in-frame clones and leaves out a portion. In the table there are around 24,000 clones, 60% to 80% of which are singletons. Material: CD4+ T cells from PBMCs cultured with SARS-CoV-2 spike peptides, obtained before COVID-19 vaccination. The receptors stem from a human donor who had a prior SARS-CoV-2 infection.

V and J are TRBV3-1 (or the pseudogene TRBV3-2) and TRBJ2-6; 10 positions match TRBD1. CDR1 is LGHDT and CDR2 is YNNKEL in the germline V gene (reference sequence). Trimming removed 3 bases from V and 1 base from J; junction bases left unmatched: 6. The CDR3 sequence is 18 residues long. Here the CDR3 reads CASSQLPGQGSGANVLTF. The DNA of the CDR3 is TGTGCCAGCAGCCAGCTACCGGGACAGGGGTCTGGGGCCAACGTCCTGACTTTC.

As DNA, the CDR3 is TGTGCCAGCAGCCGGTACAGGAATGAGCAGTTCTTC. It translates to CASSRYRNEQFF. The V call is TRBV3-1 (or the pseudogene TRBV3-2), the J call TRBJ2-1, with D possibly matching TRBD1 (5 bases). Germline values: CDR1 LGHDT, CDR2 YNNKEL (reference sequence). V shed 4 bases and J shed 7 bases, with 8 bases lying between them. CDR3 length: 12 amino acids.

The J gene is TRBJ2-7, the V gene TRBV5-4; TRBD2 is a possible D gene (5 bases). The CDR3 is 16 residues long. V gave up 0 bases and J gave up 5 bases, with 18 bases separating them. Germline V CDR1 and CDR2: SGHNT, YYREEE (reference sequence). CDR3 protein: CASSLDIRTGPDEQYF. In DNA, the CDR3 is TGTGCCAGCAGCTTGGATATTAGGACTGGGCCTGACGAGCAGTACTTC.

The CDR3 here is CASTDGTGREKLFF. CDR3 sequence (DNA): TGCGCCAGCACCGACGGGACAGGGAGAGAAAAACTGTTTTTT. V gene TRBV5-1 combines with J gene TRBJ1-4, with 9 bases aligning to TRBD1. V lost 6 bases and J lost 8; bases outside the gene matches: 8. The CDR3 is 14 residues long. Germline values: CDR1 SGHRS, CDR2 YFSETQ.

CDR3 bases: TGTGCCAGCAGCCCCGCTAAGGGGGGGGGTGCCTCCTACGAGCAGTACTTC. It encodes CASSPAKGGGASYEQYF. V usage is TRBV7-9 and J usage is TRBJ2-7; D perhaps matches TRBD2 (7 bases). Germline lookup yields CDR1 SEHNR and CDR2 FQNEAQ (reference sequence). With 5 bases removed from V and 0 bases from J, the gap between germline ends came to 20 bases. The CDR3 contains 17 residues.

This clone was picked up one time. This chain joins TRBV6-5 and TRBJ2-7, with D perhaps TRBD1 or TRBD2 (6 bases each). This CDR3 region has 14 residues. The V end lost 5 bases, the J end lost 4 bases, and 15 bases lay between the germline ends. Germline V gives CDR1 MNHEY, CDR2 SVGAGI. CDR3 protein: CASSRGDSYYEQYF. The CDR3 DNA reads TGTGCCAGCAGTAGGGGGGACTCTTATTACGAGCAGTACTTC.

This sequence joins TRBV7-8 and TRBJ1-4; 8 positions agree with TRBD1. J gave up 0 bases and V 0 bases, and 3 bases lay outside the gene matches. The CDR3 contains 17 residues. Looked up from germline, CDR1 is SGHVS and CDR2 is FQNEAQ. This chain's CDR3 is CASSLAWTGTTNEKLFF. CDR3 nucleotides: TGTGCCAGCAGCTTAGCGTGGACAGGGACAACTAATGAAAAACTGTTTTTT.

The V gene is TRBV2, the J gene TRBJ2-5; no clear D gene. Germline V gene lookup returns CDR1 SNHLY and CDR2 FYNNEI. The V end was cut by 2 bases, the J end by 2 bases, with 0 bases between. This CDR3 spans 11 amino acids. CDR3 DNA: TGTGCCAGCAGTGAACAAGAGACCCAGTACTTC. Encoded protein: CASSEQETQYF.

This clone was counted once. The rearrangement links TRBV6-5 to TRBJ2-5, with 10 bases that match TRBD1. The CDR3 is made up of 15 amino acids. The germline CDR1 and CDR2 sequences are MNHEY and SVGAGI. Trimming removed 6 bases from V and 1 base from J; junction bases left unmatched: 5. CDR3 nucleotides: TGTGCCAGCAGCGCAAGGGACAGGGGCCAAGAGACCCAGTACTTC. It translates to CASSARDRGQETQYF.

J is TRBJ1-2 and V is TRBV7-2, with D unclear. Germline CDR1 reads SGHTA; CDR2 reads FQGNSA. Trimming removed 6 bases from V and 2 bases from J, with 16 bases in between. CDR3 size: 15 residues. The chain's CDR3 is CASRRAKRGNYGYTF. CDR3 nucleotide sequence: TGTGCCAGCAGGAGAGCTAAAAGAGGGAACTATGGCTACACCTTC.

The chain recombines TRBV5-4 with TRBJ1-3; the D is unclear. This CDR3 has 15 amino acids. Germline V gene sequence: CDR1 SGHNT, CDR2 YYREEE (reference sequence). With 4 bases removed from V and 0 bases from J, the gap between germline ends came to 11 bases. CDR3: CASSPTPSSGNTIYF. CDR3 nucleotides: TGTGCCAGCAGCCCCACTCCAAGCTCTGGAAACACCATATATTTT. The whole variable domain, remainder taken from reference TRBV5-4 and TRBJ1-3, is ETGVTQSPTHLIKTRGQQVTLRCSSQSGHNTVSWYQQALGQGPQFIFQYYREEENGRGNFPPRFSGLQFPNYSSELNVNALELDDSALYLCASSPTPSSGNTIYFGEGSWLTVV.

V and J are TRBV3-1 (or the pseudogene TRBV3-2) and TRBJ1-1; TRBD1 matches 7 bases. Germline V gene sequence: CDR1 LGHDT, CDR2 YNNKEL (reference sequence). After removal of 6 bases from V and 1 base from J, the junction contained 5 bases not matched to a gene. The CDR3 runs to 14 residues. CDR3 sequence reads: CASRARDRNTEAFF. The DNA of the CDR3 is TGTGCCAGCAGAGCCAGGGACAGGAACACTGAAGCTTTCTTT.

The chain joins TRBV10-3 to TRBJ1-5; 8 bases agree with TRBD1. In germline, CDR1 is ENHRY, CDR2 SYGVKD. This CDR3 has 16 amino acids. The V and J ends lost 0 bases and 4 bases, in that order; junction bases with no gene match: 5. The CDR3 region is CAISESGQGRNQPQHF. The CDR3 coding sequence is TGTGCCATCAGTGAGTCTGGACAGGGTAGGAATCAGCCCCAGCATTTT.

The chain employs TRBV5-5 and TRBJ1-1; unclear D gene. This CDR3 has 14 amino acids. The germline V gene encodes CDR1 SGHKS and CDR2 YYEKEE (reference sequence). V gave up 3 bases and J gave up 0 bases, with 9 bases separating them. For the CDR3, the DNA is TGTGCCAGCAGCTCGCCTCAGCTGAACACTGAAGCTTTCTTT. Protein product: CASSSPQLNTEAFF.

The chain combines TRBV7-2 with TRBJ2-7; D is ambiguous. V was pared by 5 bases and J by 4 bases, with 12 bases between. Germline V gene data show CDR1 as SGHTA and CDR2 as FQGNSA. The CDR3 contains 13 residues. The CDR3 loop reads CASSTNYLYEQYF. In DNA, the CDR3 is TGTGCCAGCAGCACAAATTACTTGTACGAGCAGTACTTC. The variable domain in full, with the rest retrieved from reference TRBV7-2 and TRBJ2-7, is GAGVSQSPSNKVTEKGKDVELRCDPISGHTALYWYRQSLGQGLEFLIYFQGNSAPDKSGLPSDRFSAERTGGSVSTLTIQRTQQEDSAVYLCASSTNYLYEQYFGPGTRLTVT.

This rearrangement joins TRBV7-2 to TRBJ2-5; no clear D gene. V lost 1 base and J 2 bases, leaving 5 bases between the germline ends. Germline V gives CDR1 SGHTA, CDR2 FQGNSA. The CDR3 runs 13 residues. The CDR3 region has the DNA TGTGCCAGCAGCTTAGAGGTACAAGAGACCCAGTACTTC. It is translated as CASSLEVQETQYF. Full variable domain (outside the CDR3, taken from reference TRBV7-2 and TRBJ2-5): GAGVSQSPSNKVTEKGKDVELRCDPISGHTALYWYRQSLGQGLEFLIYFQGNSAPDKSGLPSDRFSAERTGGSVSTLTIQRTQQEDSAVYLCASSLEVQETQYFGPGTRLLVL.

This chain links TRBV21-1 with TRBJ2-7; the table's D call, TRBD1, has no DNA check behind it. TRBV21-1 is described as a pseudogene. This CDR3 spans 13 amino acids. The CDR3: CASLGTGSYEQYF. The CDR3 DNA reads TGTGCCAGCTTAGGGACAGGGTCCTACGAGCAGTACTTC.